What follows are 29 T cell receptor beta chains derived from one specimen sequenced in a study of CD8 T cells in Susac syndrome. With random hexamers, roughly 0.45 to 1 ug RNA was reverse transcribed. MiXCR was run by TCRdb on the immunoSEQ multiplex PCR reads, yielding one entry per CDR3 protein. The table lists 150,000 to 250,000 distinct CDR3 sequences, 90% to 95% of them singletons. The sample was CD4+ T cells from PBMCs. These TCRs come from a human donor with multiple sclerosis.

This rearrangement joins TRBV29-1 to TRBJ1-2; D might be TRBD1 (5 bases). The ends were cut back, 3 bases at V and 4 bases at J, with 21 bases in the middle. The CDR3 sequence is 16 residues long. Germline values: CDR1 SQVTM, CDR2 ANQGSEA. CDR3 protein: CSVDKRDYRPFYGYTF. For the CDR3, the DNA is TGCAGCGTTGATAAGAGGGATTACAGGCCTTTCTATGGCTACACCTTC.

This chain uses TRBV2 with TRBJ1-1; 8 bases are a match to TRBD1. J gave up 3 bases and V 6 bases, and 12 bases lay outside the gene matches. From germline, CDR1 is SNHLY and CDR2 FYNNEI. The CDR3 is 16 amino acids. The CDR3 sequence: CASSINRDRRDTEAFF. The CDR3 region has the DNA TGTGCCAGCAGCATCAACCGGGACAGGCGAGACACTGAAGCTTTCTTT. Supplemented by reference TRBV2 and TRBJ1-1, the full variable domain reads EPEVTQTPSHQVTQMGQEVILRCVPISNHLYFYWYRQILGQKVEFLVSFYNNEISEKSEIFDDQFSVERPDGSNFTLKIRSTKLEDSAMYFCASSINRDRRDTEAFFGQGTRLTVV.

The CDR3 reads CSVVGALRGEQFF. CDR3 sequence (DNA): TGCAGCGTTGTGGGGGCGTTAAGGGGGGAGCAGTTCTTC. The chain employs TRBV29-1 and TRBJ2-1, with D possibly being TRBD1 (6 bases). The germline gives CDR1 SQVTM, CDR2 ANQGSEA. Trimming shortened V by 4 bases and J by 10 bases, and 17 bases separated the two germline ends. There are 13 residues in the CDR3.

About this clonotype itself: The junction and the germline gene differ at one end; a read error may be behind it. Here the CDR3 DNA reads TGTGCCTGGAGCGCCAACCGTGGGGAGCGGTTCTTC. The encoded protein is CAWSANRGERFF. The chain recombines TRBV30 with TRBJ2-1; possible D gene TRBD2, 5 bases. CDR1 and CDR2 (germline): GTSNPN, SVGIG (reference sequence). The CDR3 runs to 12 residues.

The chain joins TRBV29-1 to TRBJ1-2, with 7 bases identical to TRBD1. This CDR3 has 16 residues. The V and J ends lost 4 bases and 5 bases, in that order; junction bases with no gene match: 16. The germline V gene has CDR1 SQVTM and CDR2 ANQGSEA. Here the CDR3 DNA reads TGCAGCGTTGTGGGGGGGTCAAGACAGGGCCTTTATGGCTACACCTTC. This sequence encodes CSVVGGSRQGLYGYTF. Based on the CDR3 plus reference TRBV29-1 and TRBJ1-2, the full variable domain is SAVISQKPSRDICQRGTSLTIQCQVDSQVTMMFWYRQQPGQSLTLIATANQGSEATYESGFVIDKFPISRPNLTFSTLTVSNMSPEDSSIYLCSVVGGSRQGLYGYTFGSGTRLTVV.

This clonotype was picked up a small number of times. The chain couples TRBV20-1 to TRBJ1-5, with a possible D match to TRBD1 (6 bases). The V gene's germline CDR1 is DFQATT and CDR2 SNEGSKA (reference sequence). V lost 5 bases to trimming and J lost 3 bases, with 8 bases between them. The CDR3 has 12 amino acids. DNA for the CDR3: TGCAGTGCTCGGACAGTCAATCAGCCCCAGCATTTT. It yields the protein CSARTVNQPQHF.

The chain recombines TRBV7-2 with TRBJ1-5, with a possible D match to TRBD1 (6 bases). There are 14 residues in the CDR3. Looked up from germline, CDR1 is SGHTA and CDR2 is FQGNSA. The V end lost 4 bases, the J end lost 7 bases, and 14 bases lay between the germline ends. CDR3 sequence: CASSSQGTGQPQHF. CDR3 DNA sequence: TGTGCCAGCAGCTCACAGGGAACAGGGCAGCCCCAGCATTTT.

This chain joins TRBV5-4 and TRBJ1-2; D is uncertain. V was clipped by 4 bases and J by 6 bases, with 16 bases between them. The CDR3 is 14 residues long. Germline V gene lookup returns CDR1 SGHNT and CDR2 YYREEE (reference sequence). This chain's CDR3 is CASSQRRGWHGYTF. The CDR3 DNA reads TGTGCCAGCAGCCAGCGACGTGGCTGGCATGGCTACACCTTC.

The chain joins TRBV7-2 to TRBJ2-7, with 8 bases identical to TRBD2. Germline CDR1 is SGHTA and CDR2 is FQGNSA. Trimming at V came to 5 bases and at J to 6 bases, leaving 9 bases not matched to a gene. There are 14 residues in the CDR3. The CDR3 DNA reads TGTGCCAGCAGCCCGGGGACTAGGTGGGGCGAGCAGTACTTC. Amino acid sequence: CASSPGTRWGEQYF.

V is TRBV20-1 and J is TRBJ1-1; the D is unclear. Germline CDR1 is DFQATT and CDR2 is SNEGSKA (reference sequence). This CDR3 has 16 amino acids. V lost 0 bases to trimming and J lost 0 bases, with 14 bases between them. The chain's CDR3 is CSARDQLARLNTEAFF. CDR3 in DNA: TGCAGTGCTAGAGATCAATTGGCACGATTGAACACTGAAGCTTTCTTT.

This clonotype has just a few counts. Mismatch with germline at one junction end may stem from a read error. CDR3 residues: CASSFSGGQETQYF. The CDR3 bases are TGTGCTAGCAGCTTTAGCGGGGGGCAAGAGACCCAGTACTTC. The rearrangement joins TRBV7-7 to TRBJ2-5; TRBD2 aligns across 10 bases. The CDR3 runs to 14 residues. Germline V lookup: CDR1 SSHAT, CDR2 FNYEAQ (reference sequence).

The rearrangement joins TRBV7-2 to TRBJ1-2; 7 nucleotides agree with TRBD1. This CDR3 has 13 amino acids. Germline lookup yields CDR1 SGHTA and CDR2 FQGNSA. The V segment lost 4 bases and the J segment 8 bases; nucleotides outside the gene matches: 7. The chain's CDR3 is CASSSRQGEGYTF. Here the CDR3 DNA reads TGTGCCAGCAGCTCGAGACAGGGCGAAGGCTACACCTTC.

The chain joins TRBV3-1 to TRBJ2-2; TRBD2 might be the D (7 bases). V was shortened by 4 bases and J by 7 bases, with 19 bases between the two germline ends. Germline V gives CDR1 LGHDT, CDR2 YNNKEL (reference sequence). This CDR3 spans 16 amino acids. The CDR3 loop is CASSPGGGLTHGELFF. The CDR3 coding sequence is TGTGCCAGCAGCCCTGGGGGGGGGCTGACCCACGGGGAGCTGTTTTTT.

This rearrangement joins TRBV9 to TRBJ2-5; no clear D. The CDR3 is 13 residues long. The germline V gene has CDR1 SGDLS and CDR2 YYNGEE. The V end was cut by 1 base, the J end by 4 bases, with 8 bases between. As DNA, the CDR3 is TGTGCCAGCAGCGTAAATACACTAGAGACCCAGTACTTC. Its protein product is CASSVNTLETQYF.

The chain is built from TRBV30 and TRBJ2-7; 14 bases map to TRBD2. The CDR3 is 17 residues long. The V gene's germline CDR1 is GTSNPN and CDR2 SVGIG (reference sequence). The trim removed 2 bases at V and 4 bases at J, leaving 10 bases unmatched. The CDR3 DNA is TGTGCCTGGAGTTCCGGGACTAGCGGGGGTTACCCATACGAGCAGTACTTC. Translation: CAWSSGTSGGYPYEQYF.

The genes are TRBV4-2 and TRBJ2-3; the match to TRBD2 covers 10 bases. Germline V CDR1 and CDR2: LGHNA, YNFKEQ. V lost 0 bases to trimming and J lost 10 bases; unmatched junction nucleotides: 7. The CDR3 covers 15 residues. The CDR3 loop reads CASSQDVSGRVAQYF. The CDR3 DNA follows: TGTGCCAGCAGCCAAGATGTAAGCGGGAGGGTGGCGCAGTATTTT.

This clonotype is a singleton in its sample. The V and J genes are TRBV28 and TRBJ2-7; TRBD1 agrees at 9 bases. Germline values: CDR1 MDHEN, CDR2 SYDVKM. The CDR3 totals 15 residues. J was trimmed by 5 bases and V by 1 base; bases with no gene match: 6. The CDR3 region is CASSLFGTGFNEQYF. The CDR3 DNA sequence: TGTGCCAGCAGTTTATTTGGGACAGGGTTCAACGAGCAGTACTTC.

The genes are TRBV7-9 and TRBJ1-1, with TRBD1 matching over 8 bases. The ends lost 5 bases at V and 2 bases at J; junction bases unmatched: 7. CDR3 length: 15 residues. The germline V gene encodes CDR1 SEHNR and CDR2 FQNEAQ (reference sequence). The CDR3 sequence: CASSLLTGANTEAFF. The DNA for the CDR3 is TGTGCCAGCAGCCTACTGACAGGGGCAAACACTGAAGCTTTCTTT. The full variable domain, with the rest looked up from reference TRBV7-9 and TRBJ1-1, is DTGVSQNPRHKITKRGQNVTFRCDPISEHNRLYWYRQTLGQGPEFLTYFQNEAQLEKSRLLSDRFSAERPKGSFSTLEIQRTEQGDSAMYLCASSLLTGANTEAFFGQGTRLTVV.

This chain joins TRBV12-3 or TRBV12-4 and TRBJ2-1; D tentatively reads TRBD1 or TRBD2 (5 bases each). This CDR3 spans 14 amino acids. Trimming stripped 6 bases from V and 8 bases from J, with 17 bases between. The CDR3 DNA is TGTGCCAGCAGACCCCCCAGGGACGGGGATGAGCAGTTCTTC. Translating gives CASRPPRDGDEQFF.

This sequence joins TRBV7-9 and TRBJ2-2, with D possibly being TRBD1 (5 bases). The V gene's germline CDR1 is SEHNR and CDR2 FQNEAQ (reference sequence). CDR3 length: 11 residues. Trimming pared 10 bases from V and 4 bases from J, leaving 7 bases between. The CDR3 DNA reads TGTGCCACAGGGTTCACCGGGGAGCTGTTTTTT. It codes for CATGFTGELFF.

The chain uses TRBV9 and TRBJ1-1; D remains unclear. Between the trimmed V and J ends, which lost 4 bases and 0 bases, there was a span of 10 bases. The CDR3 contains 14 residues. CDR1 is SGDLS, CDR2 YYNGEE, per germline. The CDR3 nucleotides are TGTGCCAGCAGCCCAGGCTTCATGAACACTGAAGCTTTCTTT. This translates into CASSPGFMNTEAFF.

For the CDR3, the DNA is TGTGCCACCAGCGACCTTTCGGGCTACGAGCAGTACTTC. Translation gives CATSDLSGYEQYF. The J gene is TRBJ2-7, the V gene TRBV15; D is unclear. Germline values: CDR1 LNHNV, CDR2 YYDKDF (reference sequence). The CDR3 loop spans 13 amino acids. Trimming pared 5 bases from V and 3 bases from J, leaving 11 bases between.

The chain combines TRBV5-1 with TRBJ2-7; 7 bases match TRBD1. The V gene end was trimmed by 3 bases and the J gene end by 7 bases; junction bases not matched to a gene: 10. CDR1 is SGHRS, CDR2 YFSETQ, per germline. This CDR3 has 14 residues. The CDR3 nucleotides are TGCGCCAGCAGCTCAAGTCTCAGGGGGTGGGAGCAGTACTTC. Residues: CASSSSLRGWEQYF.

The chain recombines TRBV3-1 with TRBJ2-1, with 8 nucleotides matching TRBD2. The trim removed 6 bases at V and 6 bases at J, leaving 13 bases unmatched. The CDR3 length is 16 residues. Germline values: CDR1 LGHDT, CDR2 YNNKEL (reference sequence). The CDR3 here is CASSSKGTGTSNEQFF. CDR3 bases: TGTGCCAGCAGTTCGAAGGGAACCGGGACTAGCAATGAGCAGTTCTTC.

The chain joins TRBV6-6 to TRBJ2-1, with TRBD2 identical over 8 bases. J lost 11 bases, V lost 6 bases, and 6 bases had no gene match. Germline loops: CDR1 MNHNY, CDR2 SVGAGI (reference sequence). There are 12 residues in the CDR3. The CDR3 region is CASRPGGEKQFF. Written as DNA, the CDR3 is TGTGCCAGCAGGCCCGGGGGGGAAAAGCAGTTCTTC.

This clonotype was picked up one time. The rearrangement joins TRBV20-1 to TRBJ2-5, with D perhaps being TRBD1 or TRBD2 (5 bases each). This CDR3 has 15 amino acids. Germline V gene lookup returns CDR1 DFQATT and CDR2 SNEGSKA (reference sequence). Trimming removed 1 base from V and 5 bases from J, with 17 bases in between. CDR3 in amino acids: CSARGTPGPIETQYF. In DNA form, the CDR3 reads TGCAGTGCTAGAGGAACTCCGGGACCCATCGAGACCCAGTACTTC.

The CDR3 spells CSVEFRGRDTIYF. CDR3 DNA: TGCAGCGTTGAGTTTAGGGGGAGAGACACCATATATTTT. The V and J genes are TRBV29-1 and TRBJ1-3; TRBD1 is a possible D gene (6 bases). The germline gives CDR1 SQVTM, CDR2 ANQGSEA. Trimming removed 3 bases from V and 8 bases from J, with 14 bases in between. The CDR3 contains 13 residues. Filled out from reference TRBV29-1 and TRBJ1-3, the complete variable domain reads SAVISQKPSRDICQRGTSLTIQCQVDSQVTMMFWYRQQPGQSLTLIATANQGSEATYESGFVIDKFPISRPNLTFSTLTVSNMSPEDSSIYLCSVEFRGRDTIYFGEGSWLTVV.

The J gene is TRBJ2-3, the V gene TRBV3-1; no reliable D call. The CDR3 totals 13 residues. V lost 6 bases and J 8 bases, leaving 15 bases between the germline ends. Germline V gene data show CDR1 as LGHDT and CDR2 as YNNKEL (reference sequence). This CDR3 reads CASSTSRLGTQYF. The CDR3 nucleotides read TGTGCCAGCAGTACCTCCCGCTTGGGTACGCAGTATTTT.

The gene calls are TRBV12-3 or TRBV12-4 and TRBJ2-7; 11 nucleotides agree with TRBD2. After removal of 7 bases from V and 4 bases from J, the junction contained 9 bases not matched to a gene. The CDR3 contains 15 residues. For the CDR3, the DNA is TGTGCCAGCACTCGTAGCGGGAGGGCCTCTTACGAGCAGTACTTC. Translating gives CASTRSGRASYEQYF.